This T cell receptor beta chain was observed in a study of cytomegalovirus exposure and HLA in healthy donors. In its sample, this clone was seen once. The antigen is undetermined. PCR used 60 Vbeta primers and 13 Jbeta primers. Libraries were prepared by immunoSEQ multiplex PCR; TCRdb keeps only in-frame clonotypes and omits some of them. The sample consists of 200,000 to 250,000 clones, 83% of them appearing once. Study conclusions and caveats: It was reportedly the case that the classifier diagnosed cytomegalovirus status with high specificity and sensitivity. Most TCR beta V segments were productive about 90% or about 30% of the time in an earlier analysis.

The junction had 5 bases not matched to a gene; V was cut back by 0 bases and J by 7 bases. Germline assignment: CDR1 SGHRS and CDR2 YFSETQ. This CDR3 is built from 15 residues. This chain joins TRBV5-1 and TRBJ2-7; the match to TRBD2 covers 12 bases. Sample: PBMCs. This clonotype was obtained from a girl between 10 and 17 years old in good health and CMV-seronegative. CDR3 protein: CASSLDRLAGVEQYF. CDR3 bases: TGCGCCAGCAGCTTGGATAGACTAGCGGGAGTTGAGCAGTACTTC.